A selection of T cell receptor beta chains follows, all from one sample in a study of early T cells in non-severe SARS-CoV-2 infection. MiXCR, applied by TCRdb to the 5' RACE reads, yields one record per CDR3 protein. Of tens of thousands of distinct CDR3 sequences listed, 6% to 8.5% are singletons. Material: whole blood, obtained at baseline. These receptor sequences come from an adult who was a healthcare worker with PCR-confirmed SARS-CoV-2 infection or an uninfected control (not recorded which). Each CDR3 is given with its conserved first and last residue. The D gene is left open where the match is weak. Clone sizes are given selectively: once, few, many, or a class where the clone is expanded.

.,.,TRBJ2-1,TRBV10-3,CAISALSPGEQFF,TGTGCCATCAGTGCTCTCTCCCCCGGTGAGCAGTTCTTC
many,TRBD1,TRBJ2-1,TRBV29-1,CSVEDRGEQFF,TGCAGCGTCGAGGACAGGGGTGAGCAGTTCTTC
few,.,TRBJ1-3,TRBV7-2,CASSLSGVTRRSGNTIYF,TGTGCCAGCAGCCTTTCCGGCGTGACGCGCCGCTCTGGAAACACCATATATTTT
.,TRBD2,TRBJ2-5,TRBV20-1,CSARGGTSGRLETQYF,TGCAGTGCTAGGGGAGGGACTAGCGGGAGATTAGAGACCCAGTACTTC
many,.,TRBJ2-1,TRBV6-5,CASVGTYNEQFF,TGTGCCAGCGTGGGCACCTACAATGAGCAGTTCTTC
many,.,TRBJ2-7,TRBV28,CASSTGTSPYEQYF,TGTGCCAGCAGTACCGGGACATCACCCTACGAGCAGTACTTC
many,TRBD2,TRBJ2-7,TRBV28,CAHSRDAYGTSGNYEQYF,TGTGCCCACAGCCGGGACGCTTATGGGACTAGCGGGAACTACGAGCAGTACTTC
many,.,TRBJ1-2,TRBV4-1,CASSEGWGRTSYGYTF,TGCGCCAGCAGCGAAGGCTGGGGACGGACGTCCTATGGCTACACCTTC
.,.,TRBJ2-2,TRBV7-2,CASSFGQLFTAGELFF,TGTGCCAGCAGCTTTGGTCAGTTGTTCACCGCCGGGGAGCTGTTTTTT
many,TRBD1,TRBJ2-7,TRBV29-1,CSPGQGYEQYF,TGCAGCCCTGGACAGGGGTACGAGCAGTACTTC
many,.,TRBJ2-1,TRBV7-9,CASSLEALDEQFF,TGTGCCAGCAGCTTAGAGGCACTCGATGAGCAGTTCTTC
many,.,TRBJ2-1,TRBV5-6,CASSLHNEQFF,TGTGCCAGCAGCCTGCACAATGAGCAGTTCTTC
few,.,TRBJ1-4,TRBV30,CAWSLRLYGKLFF,TGTGCCTGGAGTTTGCGGTTATATGGAAAACTGTTTTTT
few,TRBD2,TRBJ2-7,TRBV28,CASSSSGRGPVYEQYF,TGTGCCAGCAGCTCTAGCGGGAGGGGGCCCGTCTACGAGCAGTACTTC
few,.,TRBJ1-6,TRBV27,CASSSPGDSPLHF,TGTGCCAGCAGTTCTCCGGGAGATTCACCCCTCCACTTT
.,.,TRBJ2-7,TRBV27,CASGPLYEQYF,TGTGCTAGCGGTCCCCTCTACGAGCAGTACTTC
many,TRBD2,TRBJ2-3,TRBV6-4,CASSKAGATTDTQYF,TGTGCCAGCAGTAAGGCGGGAGCTACTACAGATACGCAGTATTTT
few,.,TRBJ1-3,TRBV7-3,CASSLTAGSGNTIYF,TGTGCCAGCAGCTTAACGGCGGGATCTGGAAACACCATATATTTT
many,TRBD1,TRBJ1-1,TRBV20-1,CSAEHRGGYTEAFF,TGCAGTGCGGAACACAGGGGTGGGTACACTGAAGCTTTCTTT
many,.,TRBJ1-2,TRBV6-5,CASSYRGSGGHGYTF,TGTGCCAGCAGTTACCGGGGCTCTGGAGGCCATGGCTACACCTTC